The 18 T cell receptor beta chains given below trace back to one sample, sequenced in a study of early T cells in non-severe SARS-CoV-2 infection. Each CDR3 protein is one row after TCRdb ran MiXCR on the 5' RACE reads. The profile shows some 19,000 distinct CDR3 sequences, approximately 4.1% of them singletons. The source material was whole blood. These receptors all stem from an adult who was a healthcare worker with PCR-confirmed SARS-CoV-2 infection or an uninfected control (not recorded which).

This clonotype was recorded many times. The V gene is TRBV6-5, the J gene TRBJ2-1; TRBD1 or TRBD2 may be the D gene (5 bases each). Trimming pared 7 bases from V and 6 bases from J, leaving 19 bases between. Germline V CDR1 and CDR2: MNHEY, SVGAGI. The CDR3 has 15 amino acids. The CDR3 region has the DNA TGTGCCAGCACCCCCTCGGGGCGCGGGCCCAATGAGCAGTTCTTC. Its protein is CASTPSGRGPNEQFF.

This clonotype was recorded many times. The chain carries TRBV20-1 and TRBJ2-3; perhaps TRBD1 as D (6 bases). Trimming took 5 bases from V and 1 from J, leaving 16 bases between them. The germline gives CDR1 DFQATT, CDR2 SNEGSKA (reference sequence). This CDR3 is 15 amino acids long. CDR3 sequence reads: CSAPLGGVGTDTQYF. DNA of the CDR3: TGCAGTGCTCCCCTAGGGGGAGTAGGCACAGATACGCAGTATTTT.

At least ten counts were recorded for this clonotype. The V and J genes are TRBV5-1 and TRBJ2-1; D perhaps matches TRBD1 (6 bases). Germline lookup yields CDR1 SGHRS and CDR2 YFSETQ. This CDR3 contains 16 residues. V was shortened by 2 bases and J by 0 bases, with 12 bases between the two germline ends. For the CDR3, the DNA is TGCGCCAGCAGCTTTGACAGGTTGAGCTCCTACAATGAGCAGTTCTTC. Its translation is CASSFDRLSSYNEQFF. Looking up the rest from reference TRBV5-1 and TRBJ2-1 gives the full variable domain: KAGVTQTPRYLIKTRGQQVTLSCSPISGHRSVSWYQQTPGQGLQFLFEYFSETQRNKGNFPGRFSGRQFSNSRSEMNVSTLELGDSALYLCASSFDRLSSYNEQFFGPGTRLTVL.

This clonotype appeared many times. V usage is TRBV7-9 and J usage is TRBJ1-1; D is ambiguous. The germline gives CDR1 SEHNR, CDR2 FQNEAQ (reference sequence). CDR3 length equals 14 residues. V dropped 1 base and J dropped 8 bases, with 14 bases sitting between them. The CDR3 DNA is TGTGCCAGCAGCTTAGGGGTCAACACTTTGGAAGCTTTCTTT. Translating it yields CASSLGVNTLEAFF.

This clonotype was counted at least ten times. CDR3 sequence reads: CSARDRVQETQYF. As DNA, the CDR3 is TGCAGCGCCCGGGACAGAGTCCAAGAGACCCAGTACTTC. The V and J genes are TRBV29-1 and TRBJ2-5; 7 bases map to TRBD1. From germline, CDR1 is SQVTM and CDR2 ANQGSEA. The ends lost 7 bases at V and 1 base at J; junction bases unmatched: 6. This CDR3 has 13 residues.

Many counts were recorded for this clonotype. CDR3 sequence (DNA): TGCGCCAGCAGCTTGGGGTCCCCATCCACTAGCACAGATACGCAGTATTTT. This encodes CASSLGSPSTSTDTQYF. The genes are TRBV5-1 and TRBJ2-3; no reliable D call. This CDR3 region has 17 residues. CDR1 is SGHRS and CDR2 is YFSETQ in the germline V gene. V lost 0 bases, J lost 0 bases, and 14 bases lay in between.

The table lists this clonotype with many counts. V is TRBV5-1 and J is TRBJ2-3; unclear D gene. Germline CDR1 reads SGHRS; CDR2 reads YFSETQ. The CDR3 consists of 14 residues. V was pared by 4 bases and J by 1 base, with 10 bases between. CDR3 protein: CASSTYDGTDTQYF. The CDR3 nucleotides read TGCGCCAGCAGCACTTATGACGGCACAGATACGCAGTATTTT.

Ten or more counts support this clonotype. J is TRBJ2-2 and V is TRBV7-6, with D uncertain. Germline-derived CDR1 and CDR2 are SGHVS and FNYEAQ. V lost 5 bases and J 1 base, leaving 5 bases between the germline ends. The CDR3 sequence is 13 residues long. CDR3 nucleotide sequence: TGTGCCAGCAGCCCGAGGAACACCGGGGAGCTGTTTTTT. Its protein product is CASSPRNTGELFF. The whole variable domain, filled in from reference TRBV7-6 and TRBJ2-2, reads GAGVSQSPRYKVTKRGQDVALRCDPISGHVSLYWYRQALGQGPEFLTYFNYEAQQDKSGLPNDRFSAERPEGSISTLTIQRTEQRDSAMYRCASSPRNTGELFFGEGSRLTVL.

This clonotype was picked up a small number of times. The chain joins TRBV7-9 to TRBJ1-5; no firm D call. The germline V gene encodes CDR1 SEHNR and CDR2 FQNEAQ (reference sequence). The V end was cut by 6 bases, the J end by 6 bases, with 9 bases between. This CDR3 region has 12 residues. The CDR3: CASSFHLQPQHF. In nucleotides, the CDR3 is TGTGCCAGCAGTTTCCATCTTCAGCCCCAGCATTTT.

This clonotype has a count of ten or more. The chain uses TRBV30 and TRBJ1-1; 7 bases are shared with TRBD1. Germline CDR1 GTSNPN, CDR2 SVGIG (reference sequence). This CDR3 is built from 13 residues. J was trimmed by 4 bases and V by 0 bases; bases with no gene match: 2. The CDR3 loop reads CAWSVKGATEAFF. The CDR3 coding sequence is TGTGCCTGGAGTGTAAAGGGGGCCACTGAAGCTTTCTTT.

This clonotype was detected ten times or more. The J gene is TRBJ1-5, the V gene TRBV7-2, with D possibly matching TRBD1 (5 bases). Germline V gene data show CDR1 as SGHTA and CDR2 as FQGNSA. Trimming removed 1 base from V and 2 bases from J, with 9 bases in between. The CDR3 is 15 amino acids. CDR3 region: CASSLDGGGNQPQHF. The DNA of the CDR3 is TGTGCCAGCAGCTTAGATGGGGGTGGCAATCAGCCCCAGCATTTT.

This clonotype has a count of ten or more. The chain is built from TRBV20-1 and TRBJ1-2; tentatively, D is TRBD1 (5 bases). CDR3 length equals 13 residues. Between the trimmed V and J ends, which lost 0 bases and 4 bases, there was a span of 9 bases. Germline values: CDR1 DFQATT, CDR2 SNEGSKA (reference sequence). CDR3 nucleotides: TGCAGTGCTAGAGATCGCCAGGGCTATGGCTACACCTTC. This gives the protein CSARDRQGYGYTF.

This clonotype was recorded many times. DNA of the CDR3: TGTGCCAGCACTCTGGACAGAGGCCCATCCGGGGCCAACGTCCTGACTTTC. This gives the protein CASTLDRGPSGANVLTF. The chain is built from TRBV6-5 and TRBJ2-6, with a weak D call TRBD1 (6 bases). V was shortened by 7 bases and J by 4 bases, with 20 bases between the two germline ends. The CDR3 has 17 amino acids. CDR1 and CDR2 (germline): MNHEY, SVGAGI.

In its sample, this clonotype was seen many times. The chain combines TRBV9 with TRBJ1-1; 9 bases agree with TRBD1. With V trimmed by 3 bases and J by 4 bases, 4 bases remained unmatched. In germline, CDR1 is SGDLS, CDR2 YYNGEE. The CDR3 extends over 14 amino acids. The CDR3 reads CASSGRTGATEAFF. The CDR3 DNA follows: TGTGCCAGCAGCGGTCGGACAGGGGCCACTGAAGCTTTCTTT.

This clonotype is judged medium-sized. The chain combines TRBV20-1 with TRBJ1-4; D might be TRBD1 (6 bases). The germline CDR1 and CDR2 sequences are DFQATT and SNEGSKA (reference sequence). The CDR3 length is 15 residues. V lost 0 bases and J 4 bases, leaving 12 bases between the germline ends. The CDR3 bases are TGCAGTGCTAGAGATCCCGGACAGTATAATGAAAAACTGTTTTTT. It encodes CSARDPGQYNEKLFF.

The CDR3 nucleotides are TGCGCCAGCAGCCCCAACCGGGATTTTAGGGGAGCTTTCTTT. Residues: CASSPNRDFRGAFF. The V and J genes are TRBV5-1 and TRBJ1-1, with D perhaps matching TRBD1 (5 bases). CDR1 and CDR2 from the germline V gene are SGHRS and YFSETQ. The CDR3 runs 14 residues. V lost 4 bases to trimming and J lost 10 bases, with 20 bases between them.

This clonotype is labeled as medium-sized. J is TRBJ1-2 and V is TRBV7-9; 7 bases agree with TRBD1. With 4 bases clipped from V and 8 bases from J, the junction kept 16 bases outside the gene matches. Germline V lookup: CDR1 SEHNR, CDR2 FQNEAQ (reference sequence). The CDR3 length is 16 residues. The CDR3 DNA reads TGTGCCAGCAGCTCCAGCCGGGACAGACACGTCGTAGGCTACACCTTC. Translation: CASSSSRDRHVVGYTF. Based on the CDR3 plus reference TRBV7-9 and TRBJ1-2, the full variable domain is DTGVSQNPRHKITKRGQNVTFRCDPISEHNRLYWYRQTLGQGPEFLTYFQNEAQLEKSRLLSDRFSAERPKGSFSTLEIQRTEQGDSAMYLCASSSSRDRHVVGYTFGSGTRLTVV.

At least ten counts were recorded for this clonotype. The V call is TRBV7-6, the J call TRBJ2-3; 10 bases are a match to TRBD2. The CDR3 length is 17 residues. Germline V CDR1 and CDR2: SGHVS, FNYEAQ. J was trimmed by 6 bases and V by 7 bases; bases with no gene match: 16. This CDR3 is CASTPRASGGSGDTQYF. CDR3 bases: TGTGCCAGCACCCCGAGGGCTAGCGGGGGCTCGGGGGATACGCAGTATTTT.